The 30 T cell receptor beta chains presented below share a single source sample, sequenced in a study of T cells after yellow fever vaccination (dated by TCRdb to 2018 to 2020). The treatment or condition label for this specimen denotes: live attenuated yellow fever vaccine strain. Libraries were constructed by 5' RACE. Sequencer: Illumina HiSeq 2500. TCRdb ran its own pipeline on the public reads, namely fastp trimming at Q25 and MiXCR clone calling, and kept in-frame beta chains. A single entry per CDR3 protein holds the most common genes and DNA from its merged rows. Counted in this sample were about 400,000 distinct CDR3 sequences; 6.2% of them appeared once. 15% of the sample goes to the ten largest clones. The sample in question was PBMCs, obtained 5 days after the yellow fever booster vaccination. The receptors were gathered from a man in his thirties or forties who received the YFV17D yellow fever vaccine.

This rearrangement joins TRBV20-1 to TRBJ2-7, with 10 bases matching TRBD1. This CDR3 has 14 amino acids. J gave up 5 bases and V 2 bases, and 6 bases lay outside the gene matches. Germline values: CDR1 DFQATT, CDR2 SNEGSKA (reference sequence). The CDR3 spells CSARLGQGVHEQYF. The DNA of the CDR3 is TGCAGTGCTAGACTCGGACAGGGGGTCCACGAGCAGTACTTC.

This clonotype was picked up many times. The chain recombines TRBV12-3 or TRBV12-4 with TRBJ2-3; TRBD2 might be the D (5 bases). Trimming left V 6 bases short and J 6 bases short, with 13 bases between. The CDR3 extends over 13 amino acids. The CDR3 region has the DNA TGTGCCAGCAGGCCCATCGGGGTTGATACGCAGTATTTT. This gives the protein CASRPIGVDTQYF.

This clonotype was seen ten or more times. CDR3 sequence (DNA): TGTGCCAGCAGCTTAGTTCTGGGAGTCTTACACACAGATACGCAGTATTTT. It encodes CASSLVLGVLHTDTQYF. This sequence joins TRBV11-3 and TRBJ2-3; possible D gene TRBD2, 5 bases. The CDR3 covers 17 residues. From germline, CDR1 is SGHNT and CDR2 YENEEA. Trimming cost V 1 base and J 2 bases, with 16 bases left between them.

Ten or more counts support this clonotype. The chain couples TRBV7-9 to TRBJ2-2; 8 bases agree with TRBD1. Germline CDR1 SEHNR, CDR2 FQNEAQ (reference sequence). The CDR3 spans 17 residues. V shed 2 bases, J shed 4 bases, and the junction held 9 bases outside the gene matches. The CDR3 bases are TGTGCCAGCAGCTTACTCGGTGGACAGGGCGGCACCGGGGAGCTGTTTTTT. Amino acid sequence: CASSLLGGQGGTGELFF.

This clonotype has a handful of counts. The chain employs TRBV25-1 and TRBJ2-3; D not resolved. The CDR3 sequence is 13 residues long. V was shortened by 1 base and J by 6 bases, with 8 bases between the two germline ends. Germline lookup yields CDR1 MGHDK and CDR2 SYGVNS. CDR3 residues: CASSEWSGDTQYF. DNA of the CDR3: TGTGCCAGCAGTGAATGGTCGGGTGATACGCAGTATTTT.

The chain employs TRBV25-1 and TRBJ1-1, with no clear D. In germline, CDR1 is MGHDK, CDR2 SYGVNS. V was cut by 1 base and J by 7 bases, with 10 bases left in between. The CDR3 spans 13 residues. The CDR3 DNA follows: TGTGCCAGCAGTGAATCCGGAAGCGTTGAAGCTTTCTTT. Its translation: CASSESGSVEAFF.

In this sample, this clonotype turned up a few times. V usage is TRBV5-6 and J usage is TRBJ2-1, with D maybe TRBD1 (6 bases). From germline, CDR1 is SGHDT and CDR2 YYEEEE. The CDR3 length is 16 residues. The V gene lost 5 bases and the J gene lost 8 bases, with 23 bases spanning the gap. The CDR3 here is CASSKLQGSGPYEQFF. The CDR3 region has the DNA TGTGCCAGCAGTAAACTACAGGGTTCGGGCCCTTATGAGCAGTTCTTC. Using reference TRBV5-6 and TRBJ2-1 for the parts outside the CDR3, the full variable domain is DAGVTQSPTHLIKTRGQQVTLRCSPKSGHDTVSWYQQALGQGPQFIFQYYEEEERQRGNFPDRFSGHQFPNYSSELNVNALLLGDSALYLCASSKLQGSGPYEQFFGPGTRLTVL.

This clonotype was counted only a few times. This chain links TRBV4-3 with TRBJ1-1; D unclear. Trimming pared 0 bases from V and 1 base from J, leaving 12 bases between. Germline-derived CDR1 and CDR2 are LGHNA and YSLEER. The CDR3 extends over 16 amino acids. CDR3 amino acids: CASSQEYYRTNTEAFF. CDR3 in DNA: TGCGCCAGCAGCCAAGAATACTATAGGACGAACACTGAAGCTTTCTTT.

This clonotype was counted between two and nine times. The V and J genes are TRBV20-1 and TRBJ2-1; D ambiguous. CDR1 is DFQATT, CDR2 SNEGSKA, per germline (reference sequence). The CDR3 extends over 10 amino acids. Trimming removed 0 bases from V and 9 bases from J, with 3 bases in between. The CDR3 here is CSAREFEQFF. Here the CDR3 DNA reads TGCAGTGCTAGAGAATTTGAGCAGTTCTTC.

In this sample, this clonotype turned up many times. The genes are TRBV28 and TRBJ2-3; 7 bases line up with TRBD1. J gave up 4 bases and V 6 bases, and 7 bases lay outside the gene matches. The germline V gene has CDR1 MDHEN and CDR2 SYDVKM. CDR3 size: 14 residues. The CDR3 DNA reads as TGTGCCAGCAGAAACGGGGACAGTTCAGATACGCAGTATTTT. This sequence encodes CASRNGDSSDTQYF.

This clonotype showed up just a few times. This chain connects TRBV4-1 to TRBJ2-7, with D possibly called TRBD1 or TRBD2 (5 bases each). V was shortened by 4 bases and J by 6 bases, with 13 bases between the two germline ends. The CDR3 covers 13 residues. The germline V gene encodes CDR1 MGHRA and CDR2 YSYEKL. DNA of the CDR3: TGCGCCAGCAGCCGGGGGATTGTCGCCGAGCAGTACTTC. As protein: CASSRGIVAEQYF.

The J gene is TRBJ1-2, the V gene TRBV5-5; TRBD1 matches at 7 bases. The junction had 14 bases not matched to a gene; V was cut back by 3 bases and J by 3 bases. Germline V CDR1 and CDR2: SGHKS, YYEKEE (reference sequence). CDR3 length equals 17 residues. The CDR3 coding sequence is TGTGCCAGCAGCTACCAAACAGGGACAGCGTATCACTATGGCTACACCTTC. Translation gives CASSYQTGTAYHYGYTF.

The chain carries TRBV14 and TRBJ2-1, with 9 nucleotides matching TRBD2. Germline CDR1 and CDR2: SGHDN and FVKESK. This CDR3 spans 17 amino acids. Losses at the gene ends were 0 bases for V and 8 bases for J; bases not matched to a gene: 11. The CDR3 reads CASSQDPQAGTSHEQFF. In DNA form, the CDR3 reads TGTGCCAGCAGCCAAGATCCCCAGGCCGGGACTAGCCATGAGCAGTTCTTC.

This clonotype was seen many times. The rearrangement joins TRBV9 to TRBJ2-7; 10 bases fit TRBD1. CDR3 length: 15 residues. Germline assignment: CDR1 SGDLS and CDR2 YYNGEE. The V and J ends lost 4 bases and 2 bases, in that order; junction bases with no gene match: 6. The CDR3 DNA follows: TGTGCCAGCAGCCAGGGACAGGGGACGACCTACGAGCAGTACTTC. Its translation: CASSQGQGTTYEQYF.

This clonotype was detected a few times. The chain recombines TRBV2 with TRBJ1-1; D unresolved. Germline V gives CDR1 SNHLY, CDR2 FYNNEI. Trimming stripped 8 bases from V and 1 base from J, with 5 bases between. This CDR3 spans 11 amino acids. In nucleotides, the CDR3 is TGTGCCAGCTGGGGGAACACTGAAGCTTTCTTT. Translating gives CASWGNTEAFF.

The genes are TRBV28 and TRBJ2-3; no clear D. Germline loops: CDR1 MDHEN, CDR2 SYDVKM. V was clipped by 2 bases and J by 7 bases, with 7 bases between them. The CDR3 is 12 residues long. CDR3 region: CASSLNSHTQYF. The DNA of the CDR3 is TGTGCCAGCAGTTTAAATAGCCATACGCAGTATTTT.

In this sample, this clonotype turned up many times. This chain links TRBV7-2 with TRBJ2-1; TRBD2 agrees at 7 bases. Germline V gene lookup returns CDR1 SGHTA and CDR2 FQGNSA. V lost 1 base to trimming and J lost 4 bases; unmatched junction nucleotides: 7. The CDR3 is 16 amino acids. The CDR3 here is CASSLGEGPRYNEQFF. Written as DNA, the CDR3 is TGTGCCAGCAGCTTAGGGGAGGGACCCCGTTACAATGAGCAGTTCTTC.

V usage is TRBV5-4 and J usage is TRBJ2-5; D is possibly TRBD2 (5 bases). Germline CDR1 SGHNT, CDR2 YYREEE (reference sequence). V lost 3 bases to trimming and J lost 2 bases, with 14 bases between them. The CDR3 has 15 amino acids. CDR3 region: CASSSSPTSQETQYF. The CDR3 DNA is TGTGCCAGCAGCTCCAGCCCAACTAGTCAAGAGACCCAGTACTTC.

Only a few counts were recorded for this clonotype. The V and J genes are TRBV10-3 and TRBJ2-1, with D hard to call. CDR3 length equals 14 residues. The ends were cut back, 9 bases at V and 2 bases at J, with 14 bases in the middle. Germline V lookup: CDR1 ENHRY, CDR2 SYGVKD. The CDR3 nucleotides are TGTGCCATTCACGGTGGCGTGACCTACAATGAGCAGTTCTTC. Its translation: CAIHGGVTYNEQFF.

The chain is built from TRBV12-3 or TRBV12-4 and TRBJ2-3; 11 positions agree with TRBD2. The junction had 0 bases not matched to a gene; V was cut back by 3 bases and J by 1 base. There are 15 residues in the CDR3. CDR3 coding DNA: TGTGCCAGCAGTTTGACTAGCGGGGGCACAGATACGCAGTATTTT. Amino acid sequence: CASSLTSGGTDTQYF.

This clonotype was picked up a small number of times. This CDR3 is CASSLAGQGLSDTQYF. The DNA of the CDR3 is TGTGCCAGCAGCTTGGCGGGACAGGGTCTTTCAGATACGCAGTATTTT. The V and J genes are TRBV5-4 and TRBJ2-3; 9 nucleotides line up with TRBD1. With 0 bases clipped from V and 4 bases from J, the junction kept 6 bases outside the gene matches. Germline V lookup: CDR1 SGHNT, CDR2 YYREEE (reference sequence). The CDR3 spans 16 residues.

This clonotype was recorded many times. The chain is built from TRBV5-1 and TRBJ2-7; the match to TRBD1 covers 9 bases. Germline V lookup: CDR1 SGHRS, CDR2 YFSETQ. CDR3 length equals 16 residues. V dropped 0 bases and J dropped 1; count of bases not matched to a gene: 5. The CDR3 DNA reads as TGCGCCAGCAGCTTGGATGGGACAGGGTCTTCCTACGAGCAGTACTTC. It specifies CASSLDGTGSSYEQYF.

The gene calls are TRBV28 and TRBJ2-1; no firm D call. Germline V gene data show CDR1 as MDHEN and CDR2 as SYDVKM. With 5 bases removed from V and 0 bases from J, the gap between germline ends came to 14 bases. There are 16 residues in the CDR3. The CDR3 DNA sequence: TGTGCCAGCAGTGCAGTGGGCGGAAGCTCCTACAATGAGCAGTTCTTC. Amino acid sequence: CASSAVGGSSYNEQFF.

This chain links TRBV29-1 with TRBJ1-2; D perhaps matches TRBD1 (5 bases). CDR3 length: 13 residues. V gave up 4 bases and J gave up 7 bases, with 16 bases separating them. Looked up from germline, CDR1 is SQVTM and CDR2 is ANQGSEA. The CDR3 bases are TGCAGCGTTGCTTCCCCCAGGGATGGTGGCTACACCTTC. This encodes CSVASPRDGGYTF. Together with reference TRBV29-1 and TRBJ1-2, the CDR3 gives the full variable domain: SAVISQKPSRDICQRGTSLTIQCQVDSQVTMMFWYRQQPGQSLTLIATANQGSEATYESGFVIDKFPISRPNLTFSTLTVSNMSPEDSSIYLCSVASPRDGGYTFGSGTRLTVV.

This clonotype turned up a few times. This chain links TRBV7-2 with TRBJ2-2, with D unresolved. Germline CDR1 SGHTA, CDR2 FQGNSA. The CDR3 contains 13 residues. V lost 5 bases and J 11 bases, leaving 15 bases between the germline ends. For the CDR3, the DNA is TGTGCCAGCAGCCCCAGGACCCTCGATGAGCTGTTTTTT. Protein sequence: CASSPRTLDELFF.

The chain uses TRBV5-1 and TRBJ2-1; TRBD2 matches at 12 bases. Germline loops: CDR1 SGHRS, CDR2 YFSETQ. The CDR3 consists of 20 residues. The V and J ends lost 5 bases and 4 bases, in that order; junction bases with no gene match: 19. CDR3 coding DNA: TGCGCCAGCAGAGGACTAGCGGGAAAGAGGGGGGAAGAGTGGTACAATGAGCAGTTCTTC. It encodes CASRGLAGKRGEEWYNEQFF.

The sample holds a few counts of this clonotype. V gene TRBV7-8 combines with J gene TRBJ1-1; 7 nucleotides agree with TRBD1. The CDR3 has 14 residues. Germline CDR1 SGHVS, CDR2 FQNEAQ. J was trimmed by 6 bases and V by 3 bases; bases with no gene match: 7. The CDR3 here is CASSFRDTGAEAFF. The DNA for the CDR3 is TGTGCCAGCAGCTTTCGGGATACAGGGGCTGAAGCTTTCTTT.

This clonotype was counted a few times. This chain joins TRBV7-2 and TRBJ2-7, with D possibly being TRBD1 (7 bases). Trimming pared 3 bases from V and 6 bases from J, leaving 15 bases between. Germline CDR1 SGHTA, CDR2 FQGNSA. This CDR3 has 14 amino acids. The DNA of the CDR3 is TGTGCCAGCAGCTTCGGCCAGGGGGGAAGCGAGCAGTACTTC. As protein: CASSFGQGGSEQYF.

The table lists this clonotype with many counts. This chain connects TRBV6-5 to TRBJ1-3; D is uncertain. V lost 0 bases and J lost 0, with 6 bases in between. Germline V gene lookup returns CDR1 MNHEY and CDR2 SVGAGI. CDR3 length: 15 residues. DNA for the CDR3: TGTGCCAGCAGTTACTCCTCGAACTCTGGAAACACCATATATTTT. Protein: CASSYSSNSGNTIYF.

This clonotype was found many times. The V call is TRBV12-3 or TRBV12-4, the J call TRBJ2-7, with unresolved D. The ends were cut back, 6 bases at V and 1 base at J, with 13 bases in the middle. CDR3 length equals 14 residues. CDR3 sequence: CASRPRSGSYEQYF. The CDR3 DNA reads TGTGCCAGCAGACCTCGGTCGGGTTCCTACGAGCAGTACTTC.